One T cell receptor beta chain is described in this entry. At least ten counts were recorded for this clonotype. Its recognized antigen is unknown. No clone much larger than this one lies a single base away; base qualities are absent. The source of the sample is a study of CD8 T cells in ankylosing spondylitis (dated by TCRdb to 2016 to 2017). At the level of the whole study: The study set out to find disease-linked TCR variants by profiling T cell receptor beta repertoires in ankylosing spondylitis patients and healthy donors. The full study cohort was made up of about 24 ankylosing spondylitis patients and about a hundred healthy donors. Peripheral blood samples were taken, and synovial fluid was additionally collected from ankylosing spondylitis patients. General findings and caveats noted by the study authors: Blood from ankylosing spondylitis patients appeared to be characterized by a TCR beta motif composed of under 10 highly homologous amino acid variants. Some motif variants were previously reported in synovial fluid and blood of reactive arthritis patients, suggesting common disease-initiation mechanisms. The disease-linked clones were reported to be significantly enriched in matched synovial fluid samples from ankylosing spondylitis patients. In peripheral blood, the disease-linked clones were found at relatively low frequencies and had a CD8+ phenotype.

Data came from an Illumina HiSeq 2500. Quantitative 5'-RACE with molecular barcodes was the method used to prepare the TCR beta libraries. As for the authors' bioinformatics: A new computational method, built on a probabilistic model of VDJ rearrangement, was used to identify disease-linked TCR variants. The raw public reads went through TCRdb reprocessing: fastp at Q25, MiXCR clone calling, in-frame beta chains kept. Rows matching on CDR3 protein sequence are summarized as one entry with the most common DNA and genes. The V and J calls reflect TCRdb's pipeline rather than the authors' work. The sample contains roughly 42,000 distinct CDR3 sequences, approximately 2.6% of them found a single time. The biggest ten clones account for roughly 4.4% of the sample. The CDR3 holds 13 amino acids from the cysteine to the phenylalanine. Of all the DNA, just the CDR3 is kept, 39 bases in frame from base 1. As encoded in the germline V gene, CDR1 is SGDLS while CDR2 is YYNGEE. Trimming takes 4 bases off V and 2 bases off J; junction bases not matched to a gene: 3.

Material for sequencing was blood, either unsorted or a sorted T cell fraction (not recorded which). This TCR was sampled from a male donor with ankylosing spondylitis or in good health (not recorded which). The chain joins TRBV9 to TRBJ2-7; TRBD1 lines up with 7 middle nucleotides. The sequence in DNA is TGTGCCAGCAGCTCAGACAGGGCCTACGAGCAGTACTTC. It encodes CASSSDRAYEQYF.